Presented here are 16 T cell receptor beta chains from one specimen sequenced in a study of T cells after yellow fever vaccination. Using its own MiXCR run on the 5' RACE reads, TCRdb lists one record per CDR3 protein. The table lists 68,000 or so distinct CDR3 sequences, 6% to 7.5% of them singletons. This sample comprised CD8+ T cells sorted from PBMCs, obtained 15 days after the yellow fever booster vaccination. The origin of the receptors is a young man who received the YFV17D yellow fever vaccine.

At least ten counts were recorded for this clonotype. The chain combines TRBV27 with TRBJ2-7; the match to TRBD2 covers 8 bases. Trimming cost V 7 bases and J 6 bases; bases outside gene matches: 11. CDR1 and CDR2 (germline): MNHEY, SMNVEV (reference sequence). The CDR3 consists of 14 residues. The CDR3 loop is CASTALPRGGEQYF. The CDR3 coding sequence is TGTGCCAGCACCGCTCTCCCCCGGGGGGGCGAGCAGTACTTC.

This clonotype was seen at least ten times. The chain uses TRBV29-1 and TRBJ2-5; D call uncertain. The CDR3 runs 12 residues. V was pared by 2 bases and J by 5 bases, with 9 bases between. CDR1 and CDR2 (germline): SQVTM, ANQGSEA. CDR3 amino acids: CSVERGDETQYF. For the CDR3, the DNA is TGCAGCGTTGAACGTGGAGATGAGACCCAGTACTTC. The entire variable domain, with the rest obtained from reference TRBV29-1 and TRBJ2-5, is as follows: SAVISQKPSRDICQRGTSLTIQCQVDSQVTMMFWYRQQPGQSLTLIATANQGSEATYESGFVIDKFPISRPNLTFSTLTVSNMSPEDSSIYLCSVERGDETQYFGPGTRLLVL.

This clonotype was picked up many times. The chain couples TRBV29-1 to TRBJ2-1, with D tentatively TRBD1 (6 bases). This CDR3 is 12 amino acids long. Germline V gene lookup returns CDR1 SQVTM and CDR2 ANQGSEA. Trimming stripped 3 bases from V and 6 bases from J, with 9 bases between. CDR3 nucleotide sequence: TGCAGCGTTGACTCAGGGGTCAATGAGCAGTTCTTC. Translating gives CSVDSGVNEQFF.

This clonotype was counted many times. J is TRBJ2-5 and V is TRBV20-1; 8 nucleotides align to TRBD2. Germline CDR1 is DFQATT and CDR2 is SNEGSKA (reference sequence). V dropped 1 base and J dropped 4; count of bases not matched to a gene: 2. The length of the CDR3 is 13 residues. CDR3 sequence: CSARGTSSETQYF. The CDR3 DNA reads as TGCAGTGCTAGAGGGACTAGCTCAGAGACCCAGTACTTC.

There are many counts of this clonotype. V is TRBV2 and J is TRBJ2-1; 7 nucleotides line up with TRBD2. This CDR3 region has 19 residues. The germline V gene encodes CDR1 SNHLY and CDR2 FYNNEI. The ends lost 4 bases at V and 8 bases at J; junction bases unmatched: 23. The CDR3 DNA follows: TGTGCCAGCAGTGGCACCGGTTGGGGGAGCGGGACTCTAGGGGATGAGCAGTTCTTC. It yields the protein CASSGTGWGSGTLGDEQFF.

This clonotype has at least ten counts. The chain employs TRBV27 and TRBJ1-4; D perhaps matches TRBD1 (6 bases). Germline loops: CDR1 MNHEY, CDR2 SMNVEV (reference sequence). V dropped 4 bases and J dropped 1 base, with 10 bases sitting between them. This CDR3 has 15 amino acids. The CDR3 DNA follows: TGTGCCAGCAGTTCGGACAGAGAAACTAATGAAAAACTGTTTTTT. It is translated as CASSSDRETNEKLFF.

This clonotype was counted ten times or more. The chain has TRBV6-2 or TRBV6-3 and TRBJ2-3, with 9 bases identical to TRBD1. There are 15 residues in the CDR3. CDR1 is MNHEY and CDR2 is SVGEGT in the germline V gene. Trimming cost V 7 bases and J 2 bases; bases outside gene matches: 7. In DNA, the CDR3 is TGTGCCAGCACCCAACAGGGGGCATCCACAGATACGCAGTATTTT. Protein sequence: CASTQQGASTDTQYF.

The sample holds many counts of this clonotype. V and J are TRBV7-2 and TRBJ2-1; D may be TRBD2 (5 bases). Trimming cost V 6 bases and J 7 bases, with 19 bases left between them. This CDR3 has 15 residues. The germline CDR1 and CDR2 sequences are SGHTA and FQGNSA. CDR3 DNA: TGTGCCAGCAGACCAACCCAACTAGGCCCAAATGAGCAGTTCTTC. It yields the protein CASRPTQLGPNEQFF.

This clonotype was picked up many times. V gene TRBV27 combines with J gene TRBJ2-7; D is unresolved. V was shortened by 2 bases and J by 0 bases, with 5 bases between the two germline ends. CDR1 MNHEY and CDR2 SMNVEV come from the germline V gene (reference sequence). The CDR3 has 13 amino acids. As DNA, the CDR3 is TGTGCCAGCAGTTTAGGTCACTCCTACGAGCAGTACTTC. This sequence encodes CASSLGHSYEQYF.

This clonotype showed up many times. The rearrangement joins TRBV14 to TRBJ2-1, with a weak D call TRBD2 (5 bases). Trimming pared 0 bases from V and 8 bases from J, leaving 20 bases between. From germline, CDR1 is SGHDN and CDR2 FVKESK. The CDR3 has 17 residues. In DNA, the CDR3 is TGTGCCAGCAGCCAAGATTTTTCGCAGGTCACCGGGGATGAGCAGTTCTTC. This codes for CASSQDFSQVTGDEQFF.

As for this clonotype: One base away lies a much larger clone, so this may be a sequencing read error. J is TRBJ2-1 and V is TRBV20-1, with D possibly matching TRBD2 (6 bases). This CDR3 is built from 15 residues. Germline values: CDR1 DFQATT, CDR2 SNEGSKA (reference sequence). The V and J ends lost 0 bases and 2 bases respectively, with 11 bases between them. CDR3 amino acids: CSARDRDSAYNEQFF. The CDR3, as DNA: TGCAGTGCTAGAGACCGGGACTCGGCCTACAATGAGCAGTTCTTC.

This clonotype was observed at least ten times. This chain connects TRBV20-1 to TRBJ2-1; D is unclear. The CDR3 runs to 15 residues. Germline V gene lookup returns CDR1 DFQATT and CDR2 SNEGSKA (reference sequence). Deletions cut 0 bases from V and 5 bases from J, with 14 bases between. The CDR3 bases are TGCAGTGCTAGAGAGGTCGGTGATTATCACAATGAGCAGTTCTTC. This translates into CSAREVGDYHNEQFF.

This clonotype has a count of ten or more. The chain carries TRBV20-1 and TRBJ2-7; the match to TRBD1 covers 7 bases. There are 13 residues in the CDR3. Germline-derived CDR1 and CDR2 are DFQATT and SNEGSKA (reference sequence). Germline trimming cut 4 bases from V and 3 bases from J; bases unmatched to any gene: 6. The CDR3 protein is CSATGTAYYEQYF. DNA of the CDR3: TGCAGTGCTACCGGGACAGCTTACTACGAGCAGTACTTC.

This clonotype was seen repeatedly, ten times or more. The rearrangement uses TRBV6-2 or TRBV6-3 and TRBJ2-1; tentatively, D is TRBD1 (5 bases). CDR3 length equals 16 residues. The V gene's germline CDR1 is MNHEY and CDR2 SVGEGT. Trimming took 8 bases from V and 2 from J, leaving 19 bases between them. The CDR3 reads CASQGDQGLTYNEQFF. CDR3 DNA: TGTGCCAGCCAGGGCGATCAGGGTTTGACCTACAATGAGCAGTTCTTC.

This clonotype was seen repeatedly, ten times or more. This chain links TRBV2 with TRBJ2-7, with no clear D. Germline V gene sequence: CDR1 SNHLY, CDR2 FYNNEI. CDR3 length: 11 residues. V lost 7 bases, J lost 1 base, and 5 bases lay in between. CDR3 bases: TGTGCCAGCACCGAGTCCTACGAGCAGTACTTC. It specifies CASTESYEQYF.

The rearrangement uses TRBV23-1 and TRBJ2-3, with 14 bases identical to TRBD2. TRBV23-1 is given ORF status, its function remaining uncertain. The CDR3 covers 16 residues. The chain's CDR3 is CVSWRGLAGETDTQYF. The CDR3 DNA follows: TGCGTCTCCTGGCGGGGACTAGCGGGAGAGACAGATACGCAGTATTTT.